This TCR beta chain was sequenced for a study of cytomegalovirus exposure and HLA in healthy donors. The wider study: Around 85 million unique TCRs from HLA-typed donors were held in an early data release.

Study outcomes and limitations: In a later analysis, TCR beta V- and J-gene trimming showed a link to a missense DCLRE1C variant. A later analysis, which compared TCR beta chains of equal frequency, found the HLA-associated ones more clonally expanded.

In germline, CDR1 is MNHEY, CDR2 SMNVEV (reference sequence). The CDR3 has 14 amino acids. Trimming pared 2 bases from V and 0 bases from J, leaving 2 bases between. The PCR made use of 60 Vbeta and 13 Jbeta primers. TCRdb keeps only in-frame clones here, not all; method: immunoSEQ multiplex PCR. This table has under 200,000 clones, around 79% appearing once. The table lists this clone with a count of one. The antigen is undetermined. This TCR was recovered from a woman aged 50 to 65 in good health and CMV-seronegative. The V call is TRBV27, the J call TRBJ2-6; D is unclear. The specimen sequenced was PBMCs. CDR3: CASSLLSGANVLTF. CDR3 DNA: TGTGCCAGCAGTTTACTCTCTGGGGCCAACGTCCTGACTTTC.